The rows below give T cell receptor beta chains drawn from one sample of a study of shared clonotypes between healthy human individuals. Profiling relied on immunoSEQ multiplex PCR, and the TCRdb table lists in-frame clones only, not all of them. The table has more than 450,000 clones, roughly 78% seen once; the top ten hold 10% to 15%. The sequenced material came from PBMCs. Every receptor here comes from a woman aged 40-49 years in good health. Some clones in this sample may be carry-over from other donors' samples. CDR3s leave out the opening cysteine and the closing phenylalanine or tryptophan. Each record gives: J gene, V gene, CDR3 protein.

J: TRBJ2-7; V: TRBV7-9; CDR3: ASSLASGDSYEQY
J: TRBJ2-1; V: TRBV5-1; CDR3: ASSFSDRYNEQF
J: TRBJ2-3; V: TRBV4-3; CDR3: ASSQDFGDTQY
J: TRBJ2-2; V: TRBV5-1; CDR3: ASSLTSTNTGELF
J: TRBJ1-5; V: TRBV19; CDR3: ASKQERNQPQH
J: TRBJ1-6; V: TRBV28; CDR3: ASSLFGTADNSPLH
J: TRBJ1-1; V: TRBV4-1; CDR3: ASTRTPGGTEAF
J: TRBJ2-1; V: TRBV28; CDR3: ASGSPGEVISDEQF
J: TRBJ2-7; V: TRBV5-8; CDR3: ASSLRARVTSGPLYEQY
J: TRBJ2-7; V: TRBV11-2; CDR3: ASSLVFLAHQPHEQY
J: TRBJ2-2; V: TRBV9; CDR3: ASSGRLANTGELF
J: TRBJ2-7; V: TRBV27; CDR3: ASSLAGGPYEQY
J: TRBJ2-6; V: TRBV28; CDR3: ATGTVGGGANVLT